Each of the 11 T cell receptor beta chains below was sequenced from the same sample in a study of blood T cell repertoires in COVID-19. Sequenced by immunoSEQ multiplex PCR; TCRdb stores in-frame clones only, minus some. This sample has about 130,000 clones; more than 75% occur once, and the top ten carry about 6%. The sample consisted of PBMCs or T cells enriched from blood (not recorded which). The receptors originated from a woman aged 45-60 years who had recovered from COVID-19.

The gene calls are TRBV5-1 and TRBJ2-2, with no clear D. The DNA end lines up better with TRBJ1-3; the J call may be wrong. This CDR3 is built from 16 residues. Germline values: CDR1 SGHRS, CDR2 YFSETQ. The CDR3 region is CASSLGAVHTGNTIYF. The CDR3 bases are TGCGCCAGCAGCTTGGGAGCGGTGCACACTGGAAACACCATATATTTT.

This clone was seen a few times. The gene calls are TRBV18 and TRBJ1-3, with TRBD1 matching over 7 bases. Germline V gene data show CDR1 as KGHSH and CDR2 as LQKENI. The CDR3 sequence is 14 residues long. J gave up 4 bases and V 6 bases, and 6 bases lay outside the gene matches. The CDR3 nucleotides read TGTGCCAGCTCGCCGAACAGGGGAGGAAACACCATATATTTT. Its protein product is CASSPNRGGNTIYF.

The rearrangement joins TRBV3-1 (or the pseudogene TRBV3-2) to TRBJ2-7; 11 nucleotides agree with TRBD1. Losses at the gene ends were 6 bases for V and 3 bases for J; bases not matched to a gene: 1. Germline CDR1 reads LGHDT; CDR2 reads YNNKEL (reference sequence). This CDR3 has 13 amino acids. CDR3 DNA: TGTGCCAGCAGGGGGACAGGGGGCTACGAGCAGTACTTC. It encodes CASRGTGGYEQYF.

The genes are TRBV4-1 and TRBJ1-4; possible D gene TRBD1, 5 bases. The CDR3 is 18 residues long. Germline lookup yields CDR1 MGHRA and CDR2 YSYEKL. V was trimmed by 0 bases and J by 5 bases, leaving 19 bases between them. CDR3 residues: CASSQDRWVGRGNEKLFF. CDR3 DNA: TGCGCCAGCAGCCAAGACCGCTGGGTGGGGAGGGGAAATGAAAAACTGTTTTTT.

The rearrangement joins TRBV11-3 to TRBJ2-6; no definite D call. The CDR3 runs 15 residues. V shed 5 bases and J shed 0 bases, with 8 bases lying between them. Looked up from germline, CDR1 is SGHNT and CDR2 is YENEEA. CDR3: CASSPDSSGANVLTF. In nucleotides, the CDR3 is TGTGCCAGCAGCCCTGACTCCTCTGGGGCCAACGTCCTGACTTTC.

A few counts support this clone. The rearrangement joins TRBV5-1 to TRBJ2-7; TRBD1 might be the D (6 bases). Trimming pared 4 bases from V and 3 bases from J, leaving 11 bases between. The CDR3 has 13 residues. Germline V gives CDR1 SGHRS, CDR2 YFSETQ. This CDR3 is CASSVDRVYEQYF. The CDR3 DNA reads as TGCGCCAGCAGCGTGGACAGAGTCTACGAGCAGTACTTC.

CDR3: CASSLRGKSGELFF. As DNA, the CDR3 is TGTGCCAGCAGCTTAAGGGGGAAATCCGGGGAGCTGTTTTTT. The genes are TRBV7-6 and TRBJ2-2, with D possibly matching TRBD1 (6 bases). This CDR3 spans 14 amino acids. Between the trimmed V and J ends, which lost 2 bases and 6 bases, there was a span of 10 bases. Germline V gene lookup returns CDR1 SGHVS and CDR2 FNYEAQ.

The V gene is TRBV5-1, the J gene TRBJ1-1, with 8 bases identical to TRBD1. This CDR3 is built from 13 residues. Germline V gives CDR1 SGHRS, CDR2 YFSETQ. The junction had 1 base not matched to a gene; V was cut back by 2 bases and J by 4 bases. The CDR3 loop is CASSFGQGTEAFF. Here the CDR3 DNA reads TGCGCCAGCAGCTTCGGACAGGGCACTGAAGCTTTCTTT. Based on the CDR3 plus reference TRBV5-1 and TRBJ1-1, the full variable domain is KAGVTQTPRYLIKTRGQQVTLSCSPISGHRSVSWYQQTPGQGLQFLFEYFSETQRNKGNFPGRFSGRQFSNSRSEMNVSTLELGDSALYLCASSFGQGTEAFFGQGTRLTVV.

The chain joins TRBV6-5 to TRBJ1-2, with D possibly TRBD1 on 6 matching bases. Trimming removed 6 bases from V and 6 bases from J, with 14 bases in between. Germline V lookup: CDR1 MNHEY, CDR2 SVGAGI. The CDR3 spans 13 residues. CDR3 sequence (DNA): TGTGCCAGCAGGCAGGGGATCTCCAATGGCTACACCTTC. Amino acid sequence: CASRQGISNGYTF.

This chain uses TRBV5-1 with TRBJ2-7; 9 bases align to TRBD1. Germline trimming cut 3 bases from V and 5 bases from J; bases unmatched to any gene: 6. The CDR3 runs to 14 residues. Germline CDR1 SGHRS, CDR2 YFSETQ. This CDR3 reads CASSSGTGTHEQYF. The CDR3 bases are TGCGCCAGCAGCTCCGGGACAGGGACCCACGAGCAGTACTTC.

J is TRBJ1-1 and V is TRBV29-1, with no clear D. With 4 bases removed from V and 1 base from J, the gap between germline ends came to 13 bases. Germline values: CDR1 SQVTM, CDR2 ANQGSEA. The CDR3 length is 14 residues. The DNA of the CDR3 is TGCAGCGTTGCCAGTCCCACATCGAACACTGAAGCTTTCTTT. It is translated as CSVASPTSNTEAFF.